This TCR beta chain was captured in a study of post-analysis software for immune sequencing data. cDNA libraries of TCR beta carried unique molecular identifiers. Once roughly 0.85 to 11 million T cells were used, roughly 490,000 cDNA molecules resulted. TCRdb independently ran MiXCR on the PCR reads; one entry per CDR3 protein. The repertoire consists of hundreds of thousands of distinct CDR3 sequences, with 55% to 70% occurring once and the leading ten covering roughly 12%. On this clonotype: The target antigen is unknown.

Study results and caveats: Patients used a few TRBV segments, including TRBV5-6, TRBV5-1 and TRBV20-1, more often than controls.

CDR1 is MNHNS, CDR2 SASEGT, per germline. Trimming at V came to 6 bases and at J to 3 bases, leaving 11 bases not matched to a gene. The length of the CDR3 is 17 residues. This rearrangement joins TRBV6-1 to TRBJ1-5; 10 nucleotides line up with TRBD1. This TCR was sampled from a girl aged 2-10 years with multiple sclerosis. Sequencing was done on a sample of blood. CDR3 DNA sequence: TGTGCCAGCAGCCGCTCATGGGACAGGGGAGACAATCAGCCCCAGCATTTT. Amino acids: CASSRSWDRGDNQPQHF.